Below are 17 T cell receptor beta chains sequenced from a single sample in a study of neoadjuvant anti-PD-1 for oral cavity cancer. The method was immunoSEQ multiplex PCR; TCRdb's version includes in-frame clones alone and lacks a portion of them. The profile shows under 15,000 clones, 65% of them singletons. Material: PBMCs, obtained before nivolumab (anti-PD-1) treatment. These receptors were obtained from a person between 40 and 85 years old with oral cavity squamous cell carcinoma.

The rearrangement uses TRBV7-3 and TRBJ2-3, with D uncertain. The CDR3 consists of 10 residues. Germline V gene lookup returns CDR1 SGHTA and CDR2 FQGTGA. The V and J ends lost 10 bases and 6 bases respectively, with 8 bases between them. The CDR3 sequence is CATSGDTQYF. CDR3 DNA sequence: TGTGCCACCTCTGGGGATACGCAGTATTTT.

J is TRBJ1-3 and V is TRBV6-5; D not resolved. V dropped 4 bases and J dropped 0 bases, with 13 bases sitting between them. The CDR3 is 16 amino acids. Germline V gives CDR1 MNHEY, CDR2 SVGAGI. CDR3 residues: CASSFGRTSSGNTIYF. In DNA, the CDR3 is TGTGCCAGCAGTTTCGGGCGGACTAGCTCTGGAAACACCATATATTTT.

This sequence joins TRBV5-1 and TRBJ1-1; 7 nucleotides line up with TRBD1. V trimming: 4 bases; J trimming: 1 base; junction bases outside the gene matches: 7. Looked up from germline, CDR1 is SGHRS and CDR2 is YFSETQ. The length of the CDR3 is 15 residues. The CDR3 is CASSRETGWNTEAFF. The CDR3 nucleotides read TGCGCCAGCAGCCGAGAGACAGGGTGGAACACTGAAGCTTTCTTT.

The chain combines TRBV30 with TRBJ2-7; possible D gene TRBD2, 6 bases. The CDR3 has 14 residues. CDR1 GTSNPN and CDR2 SVGIG come from the germline V gene (reference sequence). V lost 0 bases to trimming and J lost 6 bases, with 15 bases between them. The CDR3 region is CAWSVGGSSGEQYF. In DNA, the CDR3 is TGTGCCTGGAGTGTGGGGGGTTCGAGCGGCGAGCAGTACTTC.

V and J are TRBV25-1 and TRBJ2-1, with TRBD1 matching over 8 bases. The junction had 1 base not matched to a gene; V was cut back by 6 bases and J by 3 bases. The CDR3 has 13 amino acids. Germline assignment: CDR1 MGHDK and CDR2 SYGVNS. CDR3 coding DNA: TGTGCCAGCAGGGACAGGGACTACAATGAGCAGTTCTTC. As protein: CASRDRDYNEQFF.

This rearrangement joins TRBV7-9 to TRBJ1-2; tentatively, D is TRBD1 (5 bases). The germline V gene encodes CDR1 SEHNR and CDR2 FQNEAQ (reference sequence). The CDR3 is made up of 15 amino acids. The V end lost 5 bases, the J end lost 2 bases, and 15 bases lay between the germline ends. The CDR3 sequence is CASSEGYGANYGYTF. The DNA of the CDR3 is TGTGCCAGCAGCGAGGGGTACGGTGCCAACTATGGCTACACCTTC.

The chain uses TRBV5-1 and TRBJ2-7, with 9 bases aligning to TRBD1. The CDR3 length is 14 residues. Unmatched junction bases numbered 6, after V lost 3 bases and J lost 5 bases. Germline V gene sequence: CDR1 SGHRS, CDR2 YFSETQ. CDR3 sequence: CASSSGTGFHEQYF. As DNA, the CDR3 is TGCGCCAGCAGCTCCGGGACAGGGTTCCACGAGCAGTACTTC.

CDR3 in amino acids: CASREGEAYEQYF. CDR3 coding DNA: TGTGCCAGCCGGGAGGGGGAAGCCTACGAGCAGTACTTC. The rearrangement joins TRBV2 to TRBJ2-7; 8 bases map to TRBD2. From germline, CDR1 is SNHLY and CDR2 FYNNEI. The CDR3 totals 13 residues. J was trimmed by 2 bases and V by 8 bases; bases with no gene match: 5.

This rearrangement joins TRBV28 to TRBJ1-2, with a tentative D call TRBD1 (5 bases). This CDR3 contains 16 residues. Germline assignment: CDR1 MDHEN and CDR2 SYDVKM. Trimming cost V 4 bases and J 2 bases, with 17 bases left between them. The CDR3 reads CASSSGQLLLNYGYTF. CDR3 sequence (DNA): TGTGCCAGCAGTTCCGGACAACTTCTCCTAAACTATGGCTACACCTTC.

This rearrangement joins TRBV9 to TRBJ2-7; no clear D gene. Germline loops: CDR1 SGDLS, CDR2 YYNGEE. The CDR3 runs 12 residues. V shed 2 bases and J shed 9 bases, with 12 bases lying between them. The CDR3 DNA is TGTGCCAGCAGCGTGAGATTATGGGTGCAGTACTTC. As protein: CASSVRLWVQYF.

The chain combines TRBV30 with TRBJ1-5, with 7 bases aligning to TRBD1. The CDR3 has 17 residues. Germline values: CDR1 GTSNPN, CDR2 SVGIG (reference sequence). V lost 0 bases and J lost 5; bases outside the gene matches: 13. The CDR3 region is CAWSVPPFRDRHQPQHF. The CDR3 nucleotides read TGTGCCTGGAGTGTACCCCCATTCCGGGACAGACATCAGCCCCAGCATTTT.

This clone was counted a few times. The chain recombines TRBV9 with TRBJ1-5; D uncertain. The CDR3 extends over 13 amino acids. V lost 4 bases to trimming and J lost 6 bases, with 11 bases between them. Germline V gene sequence: CDR1 SGDLS, CDR2 YYNGEE. CDR3 residues: CASSPRGTQPQHF. CDR3 nucleotides: TGTGCCAGCAGCCCCCGGGGTACTCAGCCCCAGCATTTT.

The chain links TRBV2 to TRBJ1-2; D unresolved. V lost 4 bases to trimming and J lost 9 bases, with 6 bases between them. The germline V gene has CDR1 SNHLY and CDR2 FYNNEI. This CDR3 spans 10 amino acids. The CDR3 region has the DNA TGTGCCAGCAGTGCATTGAGCTACACCTTC. Translating it yields CASSALSYTF.

The chain uses TRBV30 and TRBJ2-1; 8 bases are shared with TRBD2. Germline-derived CDR1 and CDR2 are GTSNPN and SVGIG (reference sequence). The CDR3 is 17 amino acids. With 4 bases clipped from V and 1 base from J, the junction kept 12 bases outside the gene matches. CDR3 sequence reads: CAWTGTRRWGSYNEQFF. The CDR3 DNA reads as TGTGCCTGGACCGGGACTAGGCGGTGGGGTTCCTACAATGAGCAGTTCTTC.

The rearrangement uses TRBV4-1 and TRBJ1-1; D not certain. CDR1 is MGHRA, CDR2 YSYEKL, per germline. V lost 3 bases and J lost 0, with 8 bases in between. The CDR3 is 14 residues long. The CDR3 is CASSQSPLNTEAFF. In DNA form, the CDR3 reads TGCGCCAGCAGCCAGAGCCCCTTGAACACTGAAGCTTTCTTT.

The V gene is TRBV5-1, the J gene TRBJ2-3, with 9 bases aligning to TRBD2. Germline assignment: CDR1 SGHRS and CDR2 YFSETQ. The CDR3 covers 14 residues. V was clipped by 5 bases and J by 0 bases; unmatched bases: 1. CDR3 sequence (DNA): TGCGCCAGCAGTCTAGCGGGAAGCACAGATACGCAGTATTTT. It yields the protein CASSLAGSTDTQYF.

The V call is TRBV7-8, the J call TRBJ1-4; D gene uncertain. Germline V gene data show CDR1 as SGHVS and CDR2 as FQNEAQ. Trimming pared 5 bases from V and 0 bases from J, leaving 10 bases between. This CDR3 contains 15 residues. The CDR3 coding sequence is TGTGCCAGCAGCGACCGACGGACAACTAATGAAAAACTGTTTTTT. Translating gives CASSDRRTTNEKLFF.